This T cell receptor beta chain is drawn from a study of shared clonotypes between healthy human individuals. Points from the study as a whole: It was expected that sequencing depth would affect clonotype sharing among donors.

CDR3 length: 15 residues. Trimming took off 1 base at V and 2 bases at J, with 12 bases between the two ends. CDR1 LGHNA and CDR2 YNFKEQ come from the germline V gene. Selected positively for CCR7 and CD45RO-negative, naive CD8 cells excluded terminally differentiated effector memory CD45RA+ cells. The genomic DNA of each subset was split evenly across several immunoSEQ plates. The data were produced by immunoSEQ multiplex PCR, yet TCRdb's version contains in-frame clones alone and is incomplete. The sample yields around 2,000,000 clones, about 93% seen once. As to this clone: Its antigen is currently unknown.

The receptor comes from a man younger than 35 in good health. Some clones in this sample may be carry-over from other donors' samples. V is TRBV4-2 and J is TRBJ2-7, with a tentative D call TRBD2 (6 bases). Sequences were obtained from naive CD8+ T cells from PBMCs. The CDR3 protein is CASSQAQTSAYEQYF. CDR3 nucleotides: TGTGCCAGCAGCCAAGCCCAGACTAGTGCCTACGAGCAGTACTTC.